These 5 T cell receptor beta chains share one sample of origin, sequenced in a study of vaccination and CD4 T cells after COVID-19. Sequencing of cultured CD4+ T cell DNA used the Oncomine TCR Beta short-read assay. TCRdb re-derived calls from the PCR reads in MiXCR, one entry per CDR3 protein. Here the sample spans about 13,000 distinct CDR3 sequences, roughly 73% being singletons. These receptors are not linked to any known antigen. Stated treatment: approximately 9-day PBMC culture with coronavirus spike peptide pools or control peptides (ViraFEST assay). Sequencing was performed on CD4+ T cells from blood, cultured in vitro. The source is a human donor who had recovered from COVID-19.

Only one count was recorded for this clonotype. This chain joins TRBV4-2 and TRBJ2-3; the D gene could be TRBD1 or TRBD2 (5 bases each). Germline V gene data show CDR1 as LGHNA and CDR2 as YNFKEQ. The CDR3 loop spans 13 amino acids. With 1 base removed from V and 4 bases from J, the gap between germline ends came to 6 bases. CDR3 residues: CASSQVGADTQYF. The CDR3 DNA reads TGTGCCAGCAGCCAAGTGGGGGCAGATACGCAGTATTTT.

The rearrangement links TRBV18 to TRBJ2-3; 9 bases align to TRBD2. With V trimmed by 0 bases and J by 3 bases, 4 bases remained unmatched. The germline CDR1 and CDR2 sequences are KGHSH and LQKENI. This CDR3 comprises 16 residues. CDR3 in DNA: TGTGCCAGCTCACCACCTGGCGGGAGGGAGACAGATACGCAGTATTTT. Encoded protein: CASSPPGGRETDTQYF.

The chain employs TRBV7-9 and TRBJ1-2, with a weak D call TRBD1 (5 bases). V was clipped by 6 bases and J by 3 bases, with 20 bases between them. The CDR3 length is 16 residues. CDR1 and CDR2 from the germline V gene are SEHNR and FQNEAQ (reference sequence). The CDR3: CASRSKASGNDYGYTF. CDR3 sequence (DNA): TGTGCCAGCAGATCCAAAGCCTCAGGGAACGACTATGGCTACACCTTC.

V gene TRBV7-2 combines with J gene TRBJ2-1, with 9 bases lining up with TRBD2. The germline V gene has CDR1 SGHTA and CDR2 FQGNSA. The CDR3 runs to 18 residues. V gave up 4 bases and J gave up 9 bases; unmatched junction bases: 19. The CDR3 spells CASSSLRGSGRLGSEQFF. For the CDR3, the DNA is TGTGCCAGCAGCTCCCTACGGGGTAGCGGGAGATTGGGTAGTGAGCAGTTCTTC.

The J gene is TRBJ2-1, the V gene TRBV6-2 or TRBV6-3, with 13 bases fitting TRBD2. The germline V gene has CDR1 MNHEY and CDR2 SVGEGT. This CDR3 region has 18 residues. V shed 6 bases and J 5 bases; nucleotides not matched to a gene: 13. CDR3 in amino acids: CASRTSGRFKVSDNEQFF. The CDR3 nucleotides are TGTGCCAGCAGGACTAGCGGGAGGTTTAAGGTGTCCGACAATGAGCAGTTCTTC.